This T cell receptor (beta chain) was recorded in a study of blood T cell repertoires in COVID-19 (TCRdb year 2020). About the study as a whole: The collaborator samples originated in the United States, Italy and Spain and spanned the acute and convalescent phases of COVID-19. The prospective study material was composed of cDNA or gDNA derived from T cells, B-cell-depleted T cells, or PBMCs. The repertoires were released in a freely available public database intended as a resource for research on the immune response to SARS-CoV-2. Deeply sampled blood TCRbeta repertoires from subjects exposed to, actively infected with, or recovered from COVID-19 were included in the dataset. HLA class I and class II types, where available, came from metadata supplied by the sample provider rather than from assay-based typing. A de-identified subject ID, COVID-19 status, age in years and sex were almost always included in the sample metadata. The samples were drawn from two sources: the first 160 participants of the ongoing ImmuneRACE study, and 1,000 to 1,500 subjects contributed by 6 global collaborators. The research as a whole found: Clinical and demographic metadata were provided uncurated, with the amount varying by source and participant.

Via the germline V gene (reference sequence), CDR1 is MNHEY and CDR2 SMNVEV. For this chain, trimming is 5 bases at the V end and 5 bases at the J end, and the number of junction bases without a gene match is 16. From the cysteine up to the phenylalanine, the CDR3 has a length of 17 residues. Only the CDR3 region is kept as DNA, spanning 51 bases read in frame from base 1. At one collaborating source in Seattle, patients were enrolled during active infection and were followed longitudinally through the course of disease. Each collaborating institution followed its own protocols to collect whole blood in K2EDTA tubes. For TCRbeta analysis, collaborators shipped samples as frozen whole blood, isolated PBMCs, or DNA extracted from either of those sample types. As regards this clone: The antigen it recognizes is unknown. Base qualities are not at hand, and no much larger clone is one base apart.

The immunoSEQ Assay, a bias-controlled multiplex PCR, was used to amplify TCRbeta CDR3 regions from genomic DNA. The original pipeline was this. Within the assay, amplification of reference gene primers was used to estimate how many nucleated cells each sample contained. Sequence reads were collapsed and filtered to measure the absolute abundance of every unique TCRbeta CDR3 rearrangement. For each sample, productive Simpson clonality was calculated as the square root of Simpson's diversity index across productive rearrangements. TCRdb obtained this table from immuneACCESS and retained in-frame rearrangements with V and J assigned. These tables miss some clones; where compared with another copy, unresolved V genes account for less than half of the shortfall, and the remainder is unexplained. V and J calls plus clone size are reproduced from that table; the DNA served to infer D and trimming. Here the sample has 350,000 or so clones; 89% occur a single time. The top ten constitute under 5% of the sample.

Rearrangement joined TRBV27 to TRBJ1-1; TRBD1 aligns with 8 central bases. Material: peripheral blood. This TCR derives from a woman aged 55-70 years with COVID-19, enrolled during active disease. The sequence in DNA is TGTGCCAGCAGTACGCTCCGACAGGGGCTAAGCCGGACTGAAGCTTTCTTT. Translated, this is CASSTLRQGLSRTEAFF.